This T cell receptor (beta chain) was sequenced for a study of shared clonotypes between healthy human individuals. Study conclusions and caveats: Relative to clonotypes present in all four donors, those not shared had lower generation probabilities.

This clone is a singleton in its sample. The antigen remains undetermined. Profiling relied on immunoSEQ multiplex PCR, and the TCRdb table lists in-frame clones only, not all of them. The sample shows about 980,000 clones, more than 75% of them seen only once. The source material was memory CD4+ T cells sorted from blood. Subset meaning: CD45RA-negative fraction. This clonotype originated in a man in his late teens or twenties in good health.

Here the CDR3 reads CASSPQGLGSYNEQFF. The CDR3 bases are TGTGCCAGCAGTCCACAGGGACTGGGCTCGTACAATGAGCAGTTCTTC. The chain combines TRBV28 with TRBJ2-1; D assignment may be TRBD1 or TRBD2 (6 bases each). Trimming cost V 5 bases and J 4 bases, with 18 bases left between them. The germline gives CDR1 MDHEN, CDR2 SYDVKM. This CDR3 is 16 amino acids long.